This T cell receptor (beta chain) was observed in a study of blood T cells in healthy people across ages. Extraction yielded at least 5 micrograms of total RNA per sample. Using a J-beta primer mix together with a sample-barcoded 5' primer, a second PCR was run for roughly 7 to 11 cycles. Via MiXCR, TCRdb re-called the 5' RACE reads, giving one row per CDR3 protein. The data hold roughly 1.7 million distinct CDR3 sequences, with almost 35% observed a single time. In its sample, this clonotype was seen a few times. The germline V gene has CDR1 MNHEY and CDR2 SMNVEV (reference sequence). This CDR3 spans 15 amino acids. V lost 11 bases to trimming and J lost 8 bases; unmatched junction nucleotides: 14.

Sequenced sample: blood. The chain carries TRBV27 and TRBJ2-3, with TRBD2 identical over 12 bases. The sequence derives from a woman younger than 45 in good health. The CDR3 DNA reads TGTGCCCCGGGACTAGCGGGTACAACTGGTGGTACGCAGTATTTT. Translated, it gives CAPGLAGTTGGTQYF.